The 29 T cell receptor beta chains given below trace back to one sample, sequenced in a study of cytomegalovirus exposure and HLA in healthy donors (dated by TCRdb to between 2016 and 2019). Receptors were amplified or captured by the immunoSEQ multiplex PCR assay. A mixture of 60 forward primers for TCR Vbeta segments and 13 reverse primers for TCR Jbeta segments was used in the multiplex PCR. TCRdb retrieved this table from immuneACCESS and kept in-frame rearrangements only. Not all clones are present; in checked studies, unresolved V genes account for under half, and no reason is known for the remainder. The sample table lists roughly 150,000 clones, more than 70% of them with a count of one. Of the sample, around 11% is held by the ten largest clones. The sample was PBMCs. These TCRs come from a man aged 18 to 30 in good health and CMV-seropositive.

This clone was found once. The V and J genes are TRBV18 and TRBJ2-2, with TRBD2 as a possible D gene (6 bases). CDR3 size: 16 residues. The germline V and J ends were trimmed by 0 bases and 3 bases, with 11 bases remaining between them. Germline V gives CDR1 KGHSH, CDR2 LQKENI. CDR3 residues: CASSPPTGVDTGELFF. The CDR3 DNA reads as TGTGCCAGCTCACCACCAACGGGAGTGGACACCGGGGAGCTGTTTTTT.

This clone showed up just a few times. This same CDR3 is encoded by further DNA sequences in the sample. The CDR3 reads CASSSVGPRWTEAFF. The CDR3 nucleotides are TGTGCCAGCAGCTCGGTTGGGCCCCGATGGACTGAAGCTTTCTTT. The V gene is TRBV7-9, the J gene TRBJ1-1; D not certain. This CDR3 is built from 15 residues. The V and J ends lost 4 bases and 5 bases respectively, with 17 bases between them. CDR1 is SEHNR and CDR2 is FQNEAQ in the germline V gene (reference sequence). The whole variable domain, filled in from reference TRBV7-9 and TRBJ1-1, reads DTGVSQNPRHKITKRGQNVTFRCDPISEHNRLYWYRQTLGQGPEFLTYFQNEAQLEKSRLLSDRFSAERPKGSFSTLEIQRTEQGDSAMYLCASSSVGPRWTEAFFGQGTRLTVV.

This clone was recorded once. This rearrangement joins TRBV19 to TRBJ2-1; perhaps TRBD1 as D (6 bases). Germline CDR1 LNHDA, CDR2 SQIVND (reference sequence). This CDR3 has 18 amino acids. The V and J ends lost 4 bases and 9 bases respectively, with 28 bases between them. This CDR3 is CASSTSSVLAQLGAEQFF. DNA of the CDR3: TGTGCCAGTAGTACCTCTTCGGTCCTAGCCCAATTGGGGGCTGAGCAGTTCTTC.

This chain uses TRBV28 with TRBJ1-5; weak D call: TRBD1 (5 bases). Germline V lookup: CDR1 MDHEN, CDR2 SYDVKM. The CDR3 has 21 amino acids. Trimming removed 7 bases at V and 5 bases at J, with 36 bases between. In DNA, the CDR3 is TGTGCCAGCATTAATTGGGGGGTTCGCAATCTATTTCAGGCCCCCCATCAGCCCCAGCATTTT. Translation gives CASINWGVRNLFQAPHQPQHF.

The rearrangement joins TRBV15 to TRBJ1-5; 9 bases match TRBD1. V gave up 3 bases and J gave up 4 bases; unmatched junction bases: 4. CDR3 length: 15 amino acids. The V gene's germline CDR1 is LNHNV and CDR2 YYDKDF (reference sequence). CDR3 coding DNA: TGTGCCACCAGCAGGTTAGGGACAGGGAATCAGCCCCAGCATTTT. Translation gives CATSRLGTGNQPQHF.

This rearrangement joins TRBV28 to TRBJ2-1; TRBD2 agrees at 8 bases. The CDR3 spans 15 residues. From germline, CDR1 is MDHEN and CDR2 SYDVKM. Trimming cost V 4 bases and J 6 bases; bases outside gene matches: 8. CDR3 in amino acids: CASSSDGAGANEQFF. The DNA for the CDR3 is TGTGCCAGCAGTTCCGATGGAGCGGGAGCCAATGAGCAGTTCTTC.

The chain combines TRBV14 with TRBJ2-3, with D perhaps TRBD2 (5 bases). The germline V gene has CDR1 SGHDN and CDR2 FVKESK. Trimming stripped 1 base from V and 0 bases from J, with 11 bases between. The CDR3 has 16 amino acids. In nucleotides, the CDR3 is TGTGCCAGCAGCCAAGGGCCCGGGATTAGCACAGATACGCAGTATTTT. It specifies CASSQGPGISTDTQYF.

This sequence joins TRBV28 and TRBJ2-3; 9 bases fit TRBD2. Germline V gene sequence: CDR1 MDHEN, CDR2 SYDVKM. The CDR3 spans 17 residues. J was trimmed by 6 bases and V by 1 base; bases with no gene match: 11. The CDR3 DNA reads as TGTGCCAGCAGTTTATTGGGTGGCGGGAGGGCCTCGGATACGCAGTATTTT. Translating it yields CASSLLGGGRASDTQYF.

For this clone: Other DNA sequences within the sample encode an identical CDR3. The V gene is TRBV6-1, the J gene TRBJ1-4; unclear D gene. The V gene's germline CDR1 is MNHNS and CDR2 SASEGT. CDR3 length: 19 residues. Trimming removed 4 bases from V and 0 bases from J, with 21 bases in between. The CDR3 reads CASSVGRMRTGATNEKLFF. Written as DNA, the CDR3 is TGTGCCAGCAGTGTTGGGAGGATGAGGACGGGAGCAACTAATGAAAAACTGTTTTTT.

This clone was detected a few times. This chain connects TRBV2 to TRBJ2-1, with 13 positions matching TRBD2. Germline lookup yields CDR1 SNHLY and CDR2 FYNNEI. CDR3 length: 14 amino acids. Unmatched junction bases numbered 6, after V lost 7 bases and J lost 9 bases. The CDR3 region has the DNA TGTGCCAGCAAGGGACTAGCGGGATCTGGTGAGCAGTTCTTC. Translated: CASKGLAGSGEQFF.

The V call is TRBV7-8, the J call TRBJ2-7; TRBD2 matches 9 bases. J gave up 2 bases and V 10 bases, and 9 bases lay outside the gene matches. The CDR3 spans 14 residues. Per the germline V gene, CDR1 is SGHVS and CDR2 is FQNEAQ. As DNA, the CDR3 is TGTGCCACCTCACTGACTAGCGGAACCTACGAGCAGTACTTC. Translation gives CATSLTSGTYEQYF.

This clone occurred a few times. The chain recombines TRBV11-2 with TRBJ2-7, with 9 positions matching TRBD1. The germline gives CDR1 SGHAT, CDR2 FQNNGV. J gave up 3 bases and V 6 bases, and 3 bases lay outside the gene matches. This CDR3 has 13 amino acids. The CDR3 nucleotides read TGTGCCAGCAGGCAGGGACAGGGCTACGAGCAGTACTTC. Its protein product is CASRQGQGYEQYF.

This chain links TRBV7-9 with TRBJ1-5; D perhaps matches TRBD1 (6 bases). Germline-derived CDR1 and CDR2 are SEHNR and FQNEAQ (reference sequence). Trimming shortened V by 1 base and J by 6 bases, and 13 bases separated the two germline ends. The CDR3 is 15 amino acids. As DNA, the CDR3 is TGTGCCAGCAGCTTAGACAGGGATCCGGGTCAGCCCCAGCATTTT. It encodes CASSLDRDPGQPQHF.

The V and J genes are TRBV30 and TRBJ1-1; the D gene is possibly TRBD1 (6 bases). CDR1 and CDR2 (germline): GTSNPN, SVGIG (reference sequence). The V end lost 3 bases, the J end lost 0 bases, and 17 bases lay between the germline ends. The CDR3 runs 16 residues. In DNA form, the CDR3 reads TGTGCCTGGAGAAAGTTCGCGTCAGGGGTGAACACTGAAGCTTTCTTT. Amino acid sequence: CAWRKFASGVNTEAFF.

The table lists this clone with a few counts. The rearrangement uses TRBV9 and TRBJ2-5; D might be TRBD2 (6 bases). The germline CDR1 and CDR2 sequences are SGDLS and YYNGEE. V gave up 3 bases and J gave up 6 bases, with 21 bases separating them. CDR3 length equals 16 residues. CDR3 nucleotide sequence: TGTGCCAGCAGCGCCACCGGGGACTGGGATGTGAAGACCCAGTACTTC. This codes for CASSATGDWDVKTQYF.

The chain recombines TRBV30 with TRBJ2-2, with D tentatively TRBD1 (5 bases). Per the germline V gene, CDR1 is GTSNPN and CDR2 is SVGIG (reference sequence). CDR3 size: 16 residues. Trimming pared 0 bases from V and 4 bases from J, leaving 15 bases between. CDR3 in amino acids: CAWSVQGDLGTGELFF. CDR3 coding DNA: TGTGCCTGGAGTGTACAAGGGGATCTGGGCACCGGGGAGCTGTTTTTT.

This clone appeared a single time. The V gene is TRBV19, the J gene TRBJ2-1; TRBD2 matches at 8 bases. Germline V gene sequence: CDR1 LNHDA, CDR2 SQIVND (reference sequence). The J segment lost 7 bases and the V segment lost 5 bases, leaving 25 bases of the junction unmatched. The CDR3 runs 20 residues. This CDR3 reads CASSSLGHLREREKENEQFF. CDR3 coding DNA: TGTGCCAGTAGTTCCCTCGGACATCTTAGGGAGCGGGAGAAGGAAAATGAGCAGTTCTTC. Looking up the rest from reference TRBV19 and TRBJ2-1 gives the full variable domain: DGGITQSPKYLFRKEGQNVTLSCEQNLNHDAMYWYRQDPGQGLRLIYYSQIVNDFQKGDIAEGYSVSREKKESFPLTVTSAQKNPTAFYLCASSSLGHLREREKENEQFFGPGTRLTVL.

The V call is TRBV19, the J call TRBJ2-5; 12 bases agree with TRBD2. The CDR3 extends over 15 amino acids. The junction had 10 bases not matched to a gene; V was cut back by 3 bases and J by 11 bases. CDR1 LNHDA and CDR2 SQIVND come from the germline V gene (reference sequence). This CDR3 is CASSIGTSGPGGQYF. The CDR3 coding sequence is TGTGCCAGTAGTATCGGGACTAGCGGGCCCGGGGGGCAGTACTTC.

A few counts support this clone. J is TRBJ1-4 and V is TRBV6-1, with TRBD1 matching 9 bases. CDR1 MNHNS and CDR2 SASEGT come from the germline V gene. V shed 10 bases, J shed 4 bases, and the junction held 4 bases outside the gene matches. CDR3 length: 13 residues. Here the CDR3 DNA reads TGTGCCATCGGACAGGGGATTAATGAAAAACTGTTTTTT. Translation gives CAIGQGINEKLFF.

In the case of this clone: One end of the junction fails to match germline, which may point to a read error. The gene calls are TRBV7-7 and TRBJ2-1; 8 nucleotides line up with TRBD2. CDR3 length: 13 residues. Germline V CDR1 and CDR2: SSHAT, FNYEAQ (reference sequence). CDR3 in DNA: TGTGCTAGCAGCATCGGACTAGCCGATGAGCAGTTCTTC. This sequence encodes CASSIGLADEQFF.

This chain links TRBV28 with TRBJ1-5; 12 bases match TRBD1. Per germline, CDR1 MDHEN and CDR2 SYDVKM. Germline trimming cut 4 bases from V and 6 bases from J; bases unmatched to any gene: 7. This CDR3 is 16 amino acids long. CDR3 bases: TGTGCCAGCAGTTCACCGGGACAGGGGGCGGGTCAGCCCCAGCATTTT. It codes for CASSSPGQGAGQPQHF.

This chain joins TRBV5-1 and TRBJ2-7; 7 nucleotides align to TRBD1. Per the germline V gene, CDR1 is SGHRS and CDR2 is YFSETQ. V lost 2 bases to trimming and J lost 4 bases; unmatched junction nucleotides: 6. The CDR3 runs to 14 residues. The CDR3 DNA reads as TGCGCCAGCAGCTTTGGGACAGAGGTTTACGAGCAGTACTTC. Residues: CASSFGTEVYEQYF.

CDR3 loop: CASSPNPASGRNTGELFF. The DNA of the CDR3 is TGTGCCAGCAGCCCAAACCCGGCTAGCGGGCGGAACACCGGGGAGCTGTTTTTT. The chain couples TRBV11-3 to TRBJ2-2; 8 bases map to TRBD2. This CDR3 has 18 amino acids. In germline, CDR1 is SGHNT, CDR2 YENEEA. Trimming took 5 bases from V and 1 from J; bases not matched to a gene: 12.

The chain couples TRBV9 to TRBJ2-2; 9 positions agree with TRBD1. V dropped 7 bases and J dropped 0; count of bases not matched to a gene: 16. In germline, CDR1 is SGDLS, CDR2 YYNGEE. This CDR3 comprises 19 residues. The CDR3 nucleotides are TGTGCCAGCGACACCAATCCTCGGGACAGGGCTTCGAACACCGGGGAGCTGTTTTTT. This codes for CASDTNPRDRASNTGELFF.

The chain links TRBV6-6 to TRBJ2-5; D might be TRBD2 (6 bases). V was clipped by 6 bases and J by 2 bases, with 7 bases between them. Germline assignment: CDR1 MNHNY and CDR2 SVGAGI (reference sequence). The CDR3 is 12 amino acids. This CDR3 is CASSREQETQYF. The CDR3 DNA reads TGTGCCAGCAGCCGGGAGCAAGAGACCCAGTACTTC.

This clone came up a few times. CDR3 nucleotides: TGTGCCTGGGCCGACAGTGTCGGGACTGAAGCTTTCTTT. Translation: CAWADSVGTEAFF. The V and J genes are TRBV30 and TRBJ1-1, with a possible D match to TRBD1 (5 bases). Trimming took off 5 bases at V and 5 bases at J, with 15 bases between the two ends. Germline V gene sequence: CDR1 GTSNPN, CDR2 SVGIG (reference sequence). The CDR3 has 13 residues.

The chain employs TRBV2 and TRBJ2-1, with 10 bases matching TRBD1. CDR3 size: 15 residues. The J segment lost 5 bases and the V segment lost 6 bases, leaving 7 bases of the junction unmatched. The germline V gene encodes CDR1 SNHLY and CDR2 FYNNEI. The DNA of the CDR3 is TGTGCCAGCAGGACCGACAGGGGGCCCAACAATGAGCAGTTCTTC. The encoded protein is CASRTDRGPNNEQFF. Looking up the rest from reference TRBV2 and TRBJ2-1 gives the full variable domain: EPEVTQTPSHQVTQMGQEVILRCVPISNHLYFYWYRQILGQKVEFLVSFYNNEISEKSEIFDDQFSVERPDGSNFTLKIRSTKLEDSAMYFCASRTDRGPNNEQFFGPGTRLTVL.

The chain recombines TRBV15 with TRBJ2-3; 8 bases are a match to TRBD1. J lost 0 bases, V lost 4 bases, and 9 bases had no gene match. The CDR3 has 17 residues. Germline V gives CDR1 LNHNV, CDR2 YYDKDF (reference sequence). CDR3 DNA: TGTGCCACCAGCAACATCGCAGGGGGCTCTAGCACAGATACGCAGTATTTT. Translated, it gives CATSNIAGGSSTDTQYF. Full variable domain (outside the CDR3, taken from reference TRBV15 and TRBJ2-3): DAMVIQNPRYQVTQFGKPVTLSCSQTLNHNVMYWYQQKSSQAPKLLFHYYDKDFNNEADTPDNFQSRRPNTSFCFLDIRSPGLGDTAMYLCATSNIAGGSSTDTQYFGPGTRLTVL.

The chain uses TRBV18 and TRBJ2-5; 10 bases match TRBD2. The V gene's germline CDR1 is KGHSH and CDR2 LQKENI. This CDR3 spans 17 amino acids. The V segment lost 6 bases and the J segment 3 bases; nucleotides outside the gene matches: 13. The CDR3 is CASSHQVGLAGEETQYF. CDR3 sequence (DNA): TGTGCCAGCTCTCACCAAGTCGGGCTAGCGGGAGAAGAGACCCAGTACTTC.